This record covers a single T cell receptor beta chain. Sequencing used immunoSEQ multiplex PCR; TCRdb keeps in-frame clones, though not all of them. The profile shows 100,000 or so clones, around 94% of them singletons. The data stem from a study of blood T cell repertoires in COVID-19. The CDR3 length is 15 residues. V was clipped by 5 bases and J by 5 bases; unmatched bases: 9. Germline V lookup: CDR1 MNHEY, CDR2 SMNVEV (reference sequence). The V call is TRBV27, the J call TRBJ2-7; 10 nucleotides match TRBD1. Material: peripheral blood. The sequence was obtained from a man aged 45-65 years with active COVID-19. DNA of the CDR3: TGTGCCAGCAGTCCCCGGGACAGGGGAAGCCACGAGCAGTACTTC. It specifies CASSPRDRGSHEQYF.